This TCR beta chain is from a study of early T cells in non-severe SARS-CoV-2 infection. General observations from the study: Using VDJdb, the matching emphasized anti-spike CD8 responses while missing private and CD4 specificities.

With 4 bases removed from V and 15 bases from J, the gap between germline ends came to 22 bases. Germline loops: CDR1 MNHEY, CDR2 SVGAGI. This CDR3 contains 14 residues. This clonotype has ten or more counts. Its specificity is unknown. Molecules of cDNA were individually given unique molecular identifiers that were attached to them. TCRdb re-derived calls from the 5' RACE reads in MiXCR, one entry per CDR3 protein. The data show tens of thousands of distinct CDR3 sequences, 13% seen once. Sequences were obtained from whole blood. The clonotype was recovered from an adult who was a healthcare worker with PCR-confirmed SARS-CoV-2 infection or an uninfected control (not recorded which). The rearrangement uses TRBV6-5 and TRBJ2-1; no clear D. The DNA of the CDR3 is TGTGCCAGCAGTTCCCGAGACGTAGCCCGTACTACGTTCTTC. This gives the protein CASSSRDVARTTFF.